Below, one TCR beta chain is given with its context. This entry comes from a study of T cell changes during pregnancy in multiple sclerosis. The CDR3 runs 15 residues. Germline V gene data show CDR1 as MDHEN and CDR2 as SYDVKM. V lost 4 bases, J lost 6 bases, and 6 bases stayed unmatched. Clones were sequenced by immunoSEQ multiplex PCR, and TCRdb holds only the in-frame ones, with some missing. This sample has around 69,000 clones, with roughly 90% found just once. Sequenced here: peripheral blood, sampled in the third trimester of pregnancy. The V call is TRBV28, the J call TRBJ1-1; 12 bases agree with TRBD1. This TCR came from a female donor with multiple sclerosis, enrolled in a pregnancy study. The CDR3 DNA reads as TGTGCCAGCAGTTACCCGGGACAGGGGGCTTCTGAAGCTTTCTTT. Protein: CASSYPGQGASEAFF.